This section outlines one T cell receptor (beta chain) sequence together with its context. The CDR3 consists of 17 residues. The V and J ends lost 1 base and 5 bases, in that order; junction bases with no gene match: 10. The germline V gene has CDR1 SNHLY and CDR2 FYNNEI. Amplification used 60 Vbeta primers and 13 Jbeta primers. Sequencing was performed with immunoSEQ multiplex PCR; in TCRdb, only in-frame clones are kept and a portion is missing. The sample consists of 95,000 to 100,000 clones, 76% of them appearing once. These data belong to a study of cytomegalovirus exposure and HLA in healthy donors.

The chain links TRBV2 to TRBJ2-5; 10 bases map to TRBD2. Input material: PBMCs. The clonotype originates from a man aged 35-49 years in good health and CMV-seronegative. CDR3 protein: CASSEGKRGGLPETQYF. The CDR3 bases are TGTGCCAGCAGTGAAGGGAAGCGGGGGGGCCTCCCGGAGACCCAGTACTTC. Full variable domain (missing parts from reference TRBV2 and TRBJ2-5): EPEVTQTPSHQVTQMGQEVILRCVPISNHLYFYWYRQILGQKVEFLVSFYNNEISEKSEIFDDQFSVERPDGSNFTLKIRSTKLEDSAMYFCASSEGKRGGLPETQYFGPGTRLLVL.